This T cell receptor beta chain comes out of a study of T cells after yellow fever vaccination. Study overall: SMART-Seq v4 Ultra Low Input prepared libraries from low-cell fractions.

5'RACE template switching produced TCR cDNA carrying a universal primer site and UMIs. TCRdb recomputed calls from the 5' RACE reads with MiXCR, one row per CDR3 protein. The sample records some 340,000 distinct CDR3 sequences, around 10% being singletons. CDR3 length: 15 amino acids. J was trimmed by 4 bases and V by 5 bases; bases with no gene match: 3. Germline V lookup: CDR1 MDHEN, CDR2 SYDVKM. Only a few counts were recorded for this clonotype. What it binds is not known. General study results and limits: The study re-detected most primary-vaccination clones after the booster (approximately 96% CD4, roughly 90% CD8). A small proportion of clonotypes was detected in both the CD4 and CD8 compartments.

The rearrangement uses TRBV28 and TRBJ2-2, with 11 bases that match TRBD2. The sequenced sample was CD4+ T cells sorted from PBMCs, obtained 45 days after the yellow fever booster vaccination. This TCR was sampled from a man aged 18-30 years who received the YFV17D yellow fever vaccine. CDR3 nucleotides: TGTGCCAGCAGTCTAGCGGGGGGCCGCACCGGGGAGCTGTTTTTT. It translates to CASSLAGGRTGELFF.